The 31 T cell receptor beta chains reported below all come from one sample, sequenced in a study of T-cell memory formation after mild COVID-19. TCRdb processed the 5' RACE reads anew with MiXCR; each CDR3 protein has one entry. This table holds fewer than 50,000 distinct CDR3 sequences, around 6.1% found once. The specimen sequenced was PBMCs or a T cell subset sorted from them (not recorded which). These receptors were collected from an adult who had mild COVID-19 (a few samples of this study predate the infection). Cell type and time point are not known.

This clonotype was detected ten times or more. The gene calls are TRBV12-3 or TRBV12-4 and TRBJ2-7, with 8 nucleotides matching TRBD1. Trimming at V came to 5 bases and at J to 2 bases, leaving 2 bases not matched to a gene. The CDR3 runs to 13 residues. In DNA form, the CDR3 reads TGTGCCAGCAGTCCGGGACAGGCCTACGAGCAGTACTTC. Translation: CASSPGQAYEQYF.

This clonotype came up once. The rearrangement uses TRBV25-1 and TRBJ1-4; 9 nucleotides match TRBD1. J was trimmed by 5 bases and V by 3 bases; bases with no gene match: 1. The CDR3 loop spans 14 amino acids. The germline V gene has CDR1 MGHDK and CDR2 SYGVNS. CDR3 nucleotides: TGTGCCAGCAGTGAGGGGACAGGGAATGAAAAACTGTTTTTT. Translating it yields CASSEGTGNEKLFF.

V usage is TRBV5-5 and J usage is TRBJ1-2; the D gene is possibly TRBD1 (6 bases). Germline V gives CDR1 SGHKS, CDR2 YYEKEE (reference sequence). With 2 bases removed from V and 7 bases from J, the gap between germline ends came to 21 bases. The CDR3 covers 16 residues. CDR3 protein: CASSFFPGQPGGGYTF. For the CDR3, the DNA is TGTGCCAGCAGCTTTTTCCCAGGACAGCCTGGTGGTGGCTACACCTTC.

This clonotype was seen many times. The rearrangement links TRBV7-3 to TRBJ1-1, with 10 nucleotides matching TRBD1. CDR1 SGHTA and CDR2 FQGTGA come from the germline V gene. With V trimmed by 3 bases and J by 4 bases, 5 bases remained unmatched. This CDR3 region has 15 residues. The CDR3: CASSLTGGAPTEAFF. The CDR3 nucleotides read TGTGCCAGCAGCTTGACAGGGGGCGCACCCACTGAAGCTTTCTTT.

The chain uses TRBV7-9 and TRBJ2-1; D is unresolved. The germline V gene encodes CDR1 SEHNR and CDR2 FQNEAQ (reference sequence). The CDR3 length is 13 residues. V was clipped by 4 bases and J by 10 bases, with 14 bases between them. The CDR3 nucleotides are TGTGCCAGCAGCTCCCCTAATCATGACGAGCAGTTCTTC. It yields the protein CASSSPNHDEQFF.

This clonotype came up many times. This chain uses TRBV18 with TRBJ1-1; 9 bases are shared with TRBD1. The CDR3 is made up of 13 amino acids. The ends lost 11 bases at V and 3 bases at J; junction bases unmatched: 7. Germline V lookup: CDR1 KGHSH, CDR2 LQKENI. CDR3 amino acids: CASLQGAYTEAFF. The CDR3 coding sequence is TGTGCCTCACTACAGGGGGCATACACTGAAGCTTTCTTT. Looking up the rest from reference TRBV18 and TRBJ1-1 gives the full variable domain: NAGVMQNPRHLVRRRGQEARLRCSPMKGHSHVYWYRQLPEEGLKFMVYLQKENIIDESGMPKERFSAEFPKEGPSILRIQQVVRGDSAAYFCASLQGAYTEAFFGQGTRLTVV.

At least ten counts were recorded for this clonotype. The chain is built from TRBV7-8 and TRBJ2-3; a possible D gene is TRBD2 (6 bases). V was pared by 7 bases and J by 5 bases, with 16 bases between. The length of the CDR3 is 14 residues. Germline V gene lookup returns CDR1 SGHVS and CDR2 FQNEAQ. CDR3 in amino acids: CASTDGGSLDTQYF. The CDR3 DNA reads TGTGCCAGCACCGACGGGGGTTCCTTAGATACGCAGTATTTT.

This clonotype was observed at least ten times. As DNA, the CDR3 is TGTGCCAGCAGCCGACAAGGAAACACAGATACGCAGTATTTT. Protein sequence: CASSRQGNTDTQYF. The genes are TRBV7-9 and TRBJ2-3, with D uncertain. V was cut by 5 bases and J by 2 bases, with 11 bases left in between. This CDR3 region has 14 residues. Looked up from germline, CDR1 is SEHNR and CDR2 is FQNEAQ (reference sequence).

This clonotype appeared many times. This chain uses TRBV11-2 with TRBJ2-7; TRBD1 matches 7 bases. Trimming at V came to 3 bases and at J to 3 bases, leaving 8 bases not matched to a gene. The CDR3 extends over 15 amino acids. Germline CDR1 reads SGHAT; CDR2 reads FQNNGV. In nucleotides, the CDR3 is TGTGCCAGCAGCTTCGGCCGGGACAGCCACTACGAGCAGTACTTC. As protein: CASSFGRDSHYEQYF.

The rearrangement uses TRBV20-1 and TRBJ2-1; 11 bases fit TRBD1. The CDR3 totals 13 residues. Germline lookup yields CDR1 DFQATT and CDR2 SNEGSKA (reference sequence). The J segment lost 7 bases and the V segment lost 5 bases, leaving 4 bases of the junction unmatched. CDR3 region: CSADRDRGNEQFF. CDR3 sequence (DNA): TGCAGTGCTGACCGGGACAGGGGGAATGAGCAGTTCTTC.

This clonotype was seen repeatedly, ten times or more. V gene TRBV5-1 combines with J gene TRBJ1-1; TRBD1 matches at 7 bases. After removal of 2 bases from V and 8 bases from J, the junction contained 3 bases not matched to a gene. This CDR3 comprises 12 residues. Germline CDR1 and CDR2: SGHRS and YFSETQ. CDR3 sequence reads: CASSLQGQEAFF. CDR3 bases: TGCGCCAGCAGCTTACAGGGGCAAGAAGCTTTCTTT.

This clonotype was seen only a few times. The J gene is TRBJ2-1, the V gene TRBV7-3; 7 positions match TRBD1. Trimming cost V 2 bases and J 0 bases; bases outside gene matches: 1. Per germline, CDR1 SGHTA and CDR2 FQGTGA. This CDR3 is 15 amino acids long. The DNA for the CDR3 is TGTGCCAGCAGCTTAGAGGGGGCCTCCTACAATGAGCAGTTCTTC. Encoded protein: CASSLEGASYNEQFF.

This clonotype was found a few times. The V call is TRBV7-9, the J call TRBJ1-2; D is perhaps TRBD1 (5 bases). The CDR3 runs 15 residues. Germline V gene sequence: CDR1 SEHNR, CDR2 FQNEAQ (reference sequence). V lost 1 base and J 5 bases, leaving 14 bases between the germline ends. CDR3 DNA sequence: TGTGCCAGCAGCTTAGGCTCGGGACCGGTGTATGGCTACACCTTC. This translates into CASSLGSGPVYGYTF.

Ten or more counts support this clonotype. The chain is built from TRBV28 and TRBJ2-7; 10 nucleotides agree with TRBD2. The trim removed 4 bases at V and 4 bases at J, leaving 4 bases unmatched. The CDR3 spans 14 residues. Germline assignment: CDR1 MDHEN and CDR2 SYDVKM. The CDR3 region is CASSYSGRRYEQYF. The CDR3 bases are TGTGCCAGCAGTTATAGCGGGAGGAGGTACGAGCAGTACTTC.

The gene calls are TRBV4-1 and TRBJ1-1; TRBD1 might be the D (5 bases). The CDR3 covers 15 residues. The V end was cut by 3 bases, the J end by 4 bases, with 15 bases between. Germline CDR1 MGHRA, CDR2 YSYEKL. The CDR3 spells CASSQGWGGSTEAFF. The CDR3 bases are TGCGCCAGCAGCCAGGGCTGGGGGGGGTCCACTGAAGCTTTCTTT.

This clonotype was recorded many times. V is TRBV5-6 and J is TRBJ2-1; 8 nucleotides agree with TRBD1. The CDR3 length is 17 residues. V gave up 0 bases and J gave up 1 base; unmatched junction bases: 6. Germline V CDR1 and CDR2: SGHDT, YYEEEE. CDR3 in amino acids: CASSLGVRQGSYNEQFF. CDR3 coding DNA: TGTGCCAGCAGCTTGGGGGTTAGACAGGGGTCCTACAATGAGCAGTTCTTC.

This clonotype was detected only a few times. The rearrangement links TRBV6-5 to TRBJ2-2, with 7 bases aligning to TRBD1. Germline-derived CDR1 and CDR2 are MNHEY and SVGAGI. J gave up 7 bases and V 7 bases, and 9 bases lay outside the gene matches. The length of the CDR3 is 14 residues. CDR3 protein: CASNTGATGGELFF. The CDR3 DNA follows: TGTGCCAGCAATACAGGGGCGACGGGCGGGGAGCTGTTTTTT.

The sample holds a few counts of this clonotype. The CDR3 sequence: CATSDWTPGSTDTQYF. The CDR3 nucleotides read TGTGCCACCAGTGATTGGACTCCGGGAAGCACAGATACGCAGTATTTT. The rearrangement uses TRBV24-1 and TRBJ2-3; possible D gene TRBD2, 5 bases. The length of the CDR3 is 16 residues. Germline V gene data show CDR1 as KGHDR and CDR2 as SFDVKD. Trimming cost V 2 bases and J 0 bases, with 11 bases left between them.

CDR3 coding DNA: TGTGCCTGGACTAGGGCCCTGACCGGGGAGCTGTTTTTT. It codes for CAWTRALTGELFF. The V and J genes are TRBV30 and TRBJ2-2; D gene unclear. Per the germline V gene, CDR1 is GTSNPN and CDR2 is SVGIG (reference sequence). V was cut by 4 bases and J by 5 bases, with 11 bases left in between. This CDR3 spans 13 amino acids.

This clonotype has a handful of counts. The chain couples TRBV7-9 to TRBJ2-5; TRBD2 aligns across 9 bases. Germline CDR1 SEHNR, CDR2 FQNEAQ (reference sequence). The CDR3 consists of 18 residues. With V trimmed by 5 bases and J by 3 bases, 16 bases remained unmatched. Here the CDR3 reads CASSTRPLSGGQEETQYF. DNA of the CDR3: TGTGCCAGCAGCACACGCCCCCTGAGCGGGGGGCAGGAAGAGACCCAGTACTTC.

In its sample, this clonotype was seen many times. The chain has TRBV12-3 or TRBV12-4 and TRBJ2-7; 7 bases match TRBD1. Losses at the gene ends were 1 base for V and 5 bases for J; bases not matched to a gene: 5. There are 14 residues in the CDR3. CDR3 in DNA: TGTGCCAGCAGTTTAGGACAGGGTTTCGACGAGCAGTACTTC. This gives the protein CASSLGQGFDEQYF.

This clonotype appeared many times. The rearrangement links TRBV12-3 or TRBV12-4 to TRBJ1-1; D might be TRBD1 (5 bases). V lost 6 bases and J lost 7, with 15 bases in between. CDR3 length equals 13 residues. As DNA, the CDR3 is TGTGCCAGCAGCCGACGGGGGTCGGATGAAGCTTTCTTT. It yields the protein CASSRRGSDEAFF.

This clonotype was seen at least ten times. This CDR3 reads CASSLHMANTEAFF. The CDR3 DNA reads TGTGCCAGCAGCCTACACATGGCGAACACTGAAGCTTTCTTT. The V call is TRBV7-2, the J call TRBJ1-1, with D unclear. Germline V gene sequence: CDR1 SGHTA, CDR2 FQGNSA. The CDR3 extends over 14 amino acids. With 5 bases removed from V and 1 base from J, the gap between germline ends came to 11 bases.

The chain employs TRBV12-3 or TRBV12-4 and TRBJ1-1; TRBD1 might be the D (6 bases). With 5 bases removed from V and 0 bases from J, the gap between germline ends came to 10 bases. The CDR3 contains 14 residues. The CDR3 protein is CASSARQVNTEAFF. In DNA form, the CDR3 reads TGTGCCAGCAGTGCAAGACAGGTGAACACTGAAGCTTTCTTT.

In its sample, this clonotype was seen many times. V is TRBV29-1 and J is TRBJ2-7, with a possible D match to TRBD2 (6 bases). The V and J ends lost 3 bases and 4 bases respectively, with 10 bases between them. From germline, CDR1 is SQVTM and CDR2 ANQGSEA. This CDR3 is 12 amino acids long. CDR3 in amino acids: CSVDGGGYEQYF. CDR3 bases: TGCAGCGTTGACGGGGGTGGATACGAGCAGTACTTC.

This clonotype was counted many times. The chain couples TRBV11-3 to TRBJ2-1; tentative D call: TRBD2 (6 bases). The germline gives CDR1 SGHNT, CDR2 YENEEA. V gave up 3 bases and J gave up 0 bases, with 12 bases separating them. The CDR3 contains 16 residues. The CDR3 protein is CASSFGRLNSYNEQFF. CDR3 DNA: TGTGCCAGCAGCTTCGGGAGACTCAACTCCTACAATGAGCAGTTCTTC. The whole variable domain, remainder taken from reference TRBV11-3 and TRBJ2-1, is EAGVVQSPRYKIIEKKQPVAFWCNPISGHNTLYWYLQNLGQGPELLIRYENEEAVDDSQLPKDRFSAERLKGVDSTLKIQPAELGDSAVYLCASSFGRLNSYNEQFFGPGTRLTVL.

This clonotype is categorized as medium-sized (0.01 to 0.1%). The rearrangement uses TRBV6-5 and TRBJ1-2; 7 nucleotides match TRBD1. Germline CDR1 reads MNHEY; CDR2 reads SVGAGI. With 6 bases clipped from V and 2 bases from J, the junction kept 9 bases outside the gene matches. This CDR3 spans 15 amino acids. The CDR3 spells CASSTARQGNYGYTF. The DNA for the CDR3 is TGTGCCAGCAGCACGGCCCGACAGGGCAACTATGGCTACACCTTC.

This clonotype has at least ten counts. The CDR3 DNA is TGCGCCAGCACTCAGGGACTAGCGGGGGACACAGATACGCAGTATTTT. Amino acids: CASTQGLAGDTDTQYF. The chain links TRBV23-1 to TRBJ2-3; 14 bases are shared with TRBD2. TRBV23-1 is assigned to the ORF class and has an uncertain function. J gave up 2 bases and V 7 bases, and 5 bases lay outside the gene matches. There are 16 residues in the CDR3.

This clonotype was counted at least ten times. V is TRBV5-5 and J is TRBJ2-7; D is possibly TRBD1 (6 bases). V was pared by 4 bases and J by 2 bases, with 10 bases between. CDR3 length: 13 residues. Germline CDR1 SGHKS, CDR2 YYEKEE (reference sequence). In DNA, the CDR3 is TGTGCCAGCAGCCCCGGACAGCCCTACGAGCAGTACTTC. This encodes CASSPGQPYEQYF. Supplemented by reference TRBV5-5 and TRBJ2-7, the full variable domain reads DAGVTQSPTHLIKTRGQQVTLRCSPISGHKSVSWYQQVLGQGPQFIFQYYEKEERGRGNFPDRFSARQFPNYSSELNVNALLLGDSALYLCASSPGQPYEQYFGPGTRLTVT.

This clonotype occurred many times. The chain couples TRBV7-2 to TRBJ2-1, with TRBD1 matching over 9 bases. CDR3 size: 16 residues. Germline-derived CDR1 and CDR2 are SGHTA and FQGNSA. Trimming at V came to 4 bases and at J to 8 bases, leaving 12 bases not matched to a gene. This chain's CDR3 is CASSSSGGDRVYEQFF. The CDR3 DNA is TGTGCCAGCAGCTCGTCTGGGGGGGACAGGGTATATGAGCAGTTCTTC.

V and J are TRBV10-2 and TRBJ2-7; D uncertain. Trimming removed 3 bases at V and 1 base at J, with 13 bases between. CDR3 length equals 15 residues. The germline gives CDR1 WSHSY, CDR2 SAAADI. CDR3 loop: CASSDGLVRSYEQYF. The CDR3 DNA reads as TGCGCCAGCAGTGACGGTCTAGTAAGGTCCTACGAGCAGTACTTC.